The 18 T cell receptor beta chains below all came from one sample that was sequenced in a study of T cell responses to AZD1222 COVID-19 vaccine. The table came from immunoSEQ multiplex PCR; TCRdb's copy has only in-frame clones and leaves some out. The data hold about 120,000 clones, with approximately 92% observed a single time. The specimen was peripheral blood, collected 28 days after the second dose of the MenACWY control vaccine. Receptors were obtained from an adult who received the MenACWY meningococcal vaccine as a control.

CDR3 coding DNA: TGTGCCAGCAGCATGGGACAGGGGGCTTCCCTCAGTGATGGCTACACCTTC. Residues: CASSMGQGASLSDGYTF. The chain uses TRBV7-9 and TRBJ1-2, with TRBD1 matching over 12 bases. Germline V lookup: CDR1 SEHNR, CDR2 FQNEAQ (reference sequence). The length of the CDR3 is 17 residues. The V and J ends lost 5 bases and 6 bases, in that order; junction bases with no gene match: 13.

This clone was seen only a few times. The chain links TRBV7-2 to TRBJ2-3; TRBD2 matches at 7 bases. The CDR3 runs to 17 residues. V was clipped by 2 bases and J by 1 base; unmatched bases: 9. Germline CDR1 SGHTA, CDR2 FQGNSA. The CDR3 nucleotides read TGTGCCAGCAGCTTACGGGCCGGGGGGATTGGCACAGATACGCAGTATTTT. It yields the protein CASSLRAGGIGTDTQYF.

The V gene is TRBV9, the J gene TRBJ2-7, with 8 bases lining up with TRBD2. The V segment lost 4 bases and the J segment 2 bases; nucleotides outside the gene matches: 8. CDR1 and CDR2 from the germline V gene are SGDLS and YYNGEE. The CDR3 consists of 15 residues. CDR3 region: CASSQRGGTPYEQYF. The DNA for the CDR3 is TGTGCCAGCAGCCAACGGGGGGGAACTCCCTACGAGCAGTACTTC.

The chain employs TRBV3-1 (or the pseudogene TRBV3-2) and TRBJ2-1; no clear D. V lost 4 bases to trimming and J lost 6 bases, with 19 bases between them. Germline V lookup: CDR1 LGHDT, CDR2 YNNKEL (reference sequence). This CDR3 spans 16 amino acids. The CDR3 coding sequence is TGTGCCAGCAGCCCCAGGACGCAGGTATGGGGCAATGAGCAGTTCTTC. Translated: CASSPRTQVWGNEQFF.

As regards this clone: One end of the junction is discordant with germline, which a read error may explain. The rearrangement uses TRBV6-1 and TRBJ2-3; possibly TRBD1 for D (5 bases). CDR1 MNHNS and CDR2 SASEGT come from the germline V gene. The length of the CDR3 is 15 residues. The CDR3 is CASSKARVGTDTQYF. As DNA, the CDR3 is TGTGCCAGCAGTAAAGCCAGGGTGGGCACAGATACGCAGTATTTT.

The table lists this clone with a few counts. The chain recombines TRBV2 with TRBJ1-2, with TRBD1 matching 7 bases. In germline, CDR1 is SNHLY, CDR2 FYNNEI. V shed 3 bases, J shed 5 bases, and the junction held 9 bases outside the gene matches. CDR3 length: 15 residues. The CDR3, as DNA: TGTGCCAGCAGTGACCGGGGACAGAGGACTTATGGCTACACCTTC. This sequence encodes CASSDRGQRTYGYTF. Full variable domain (remainder filled in from reference TRBV2 and TRBJ1-2): EPEVTQTPSHQVTQMGQEVILRCVPISNHLYFYWYRQILGQKVEFLVSFYNNEISEKSEIFDDQFSVERPDGSNFTLKIRSTKLEDSAMYFCASSDRGQRTYGYTFGSGTRLTVV.

The rearrangement joins TRBV6-5 to TRBJ2-7; D is perhaps TRBD1 or TRBD2 (5 bases each). The CDR3 totals 13 residues. Germline CDR1 and CDR2: MNHEY and SVGAGI. V gave up 2 bases and J gave up 2 bases, with 7 bases separating them. The CDR3 reads CASSYEGTYEQYV. CDR3 nucleotide sequence: TGTGCCAGCAGTTACGAGGGGACCTACGAGCAGTACGTC.

In this sample, this clone turned up once. CDR3 DNA sequence: TGTGCCAGCTCAAACGGACTAGCCTACAATGAGCAGTTCTTC. The encoded protein is CASSNGLAYNEQFF. This sequence joins TRBV18 and TRBJ2-1; 7 bases are a match to TRBD2. The CDR3 runs 14 residues. The ends lost 5 bases at V and 2 bases at J; junction bases unmatched: 3. Germline lookup yields CDR1 KGHSH and CDR2 LQKENI.

V and J are TRBV2 and TRBJ1-2; TRBD1 aligns across 8 bases. The CDR3 runs 13 residues. The V and J ends lost 8 bases and 3 bases, in that order; junction bases with no gene match: 5. CDR1 SNHLY and CDR2 FYNNEI come from the germline V gene. The CDR3 region has the DNA TGTGCCAGCTCCGGACAGGGACACTATGGCTACACCTTC. This codes for CASSGQGHYGYTF.

The count of this clone is one. This chain links TRBV28 with TRBJ2-2, with a tentative D call TRBD1 (6 bases). The CDR3 runs 14 residues. V lost 6 bases and J 5 bases, leaving 13 bases between the germline ends. Germline V gene lookup returns CDR1 MDHEN and CDR2 SYDVKM. CDR3 in DNA: TGTGCCAGCAGCAGCAGGGGAAGGACCGGGGAGCTGTTTTTT. Protein product: CASSSRGRTGELFF.

The chain recombines TRBV2 with TRBJ2-7; 12 positions match TRBD2. From germline, CDR1 is SNHLY and CDR2 FYNNEI. The junction had 3 bases not matched to a gene; V was cut back by 7 bases and J by 2 bases. CDR3 length equals 14 residues. Here the CDR3 reads CASIGLAGPYEQYF. In DNA, the CDR3 is TGTGCCAGCATTGGACTAGCGGGGCCCTACGAGCAGTACTTC. Full variable domain (outside the CDR3, taken from reference TRBV2 and TRBJ2-7): EPEVTQTPSHQVTQMGQEVILRCVPISNHLYFYWYRQILGQKVEFLVSFYNNEISEKSEIFDDQFSVERPDGSNFTLKIRSTKLEDSAMYFCASIGLAGPYEQYFGPGTRLTVT.

The chain is built from TRBV9 and TRBJ1-1, with D uncertain. The CDR3 contains 13 residues. V lost 0 bases, J lost 2 bases, and 5 bases lay in between. The germline CDR1 and CDR2 sequences are SGDLS and YYNGEE. Here the CDR3 DNA reads TGTGCCAGCAGCGTAGGGCGAAACACTGAAGCTTTCTTT. This codes for CASSVGRNTEAFF.

This sequence joins TRBV19 and TRBJ2-3, with TRBD1 as a possible D gene (6 bases). V was cut by 5 bases and J by 3 bases, with 18 bases left in between. Germline V CDR1 and CDR2: LNHDA, SQIVND (reference sequence). The CDR3 has 16 residues. As DNA, the CDR3 is TGTGCCAGTAGTCCACTACAGGGATCCCTGACAGATACGCAGTATTTT. Translated: CASSPLQGSLTDTQYF.

The chain links TRBV24-1 to TRBJ1-2; 9 nucleotides match TRBD1. The CDR3 runs to 16 residues. Germline loops: CDR1 KGHDR, CDR2 SFDVKD. The junction had 12 bases not matched to a gene; V was cut back by 3 bases and J by 8 bases. The CDR3 coding sequence is TGTGCCACCAGTGATCCCAAGGTACAGGGGGCTGGGGGCTACACCTTC. It is translated as CATSDPKVQGAGGYTF.

V usage is TRBV4-1 and J usage is TRBJ1-6; D unclear. This CDR3 is 15 amino acids long. V was shortened by 0 bases and J by 8 bases, with 11 bases between the two germline ends. Germline V gene sequence: CDR1 MGHRA, CDR2 YSYEKL. The CDR3 nucleotides are TGCGCCAGCAGCCAAGATTGGGTGAGGGATTCACCCCTCCACTTT. Amino acid sequence: CASSQDWVRDSPLHF.

The chain has TRBV6-5 and TRBJ2-1; no firm D call. CDR1 and CDR2 from the germline V gene are MNHEY and SVGAGI. This CDR3 spans 15 amino acids. Between the trimmed V and J ends, which lost 5 bases and 2 bases, there was a span of 13 bases. Here the CDR3 reads CASSRTGSPYNEQFF. CDR3 coding DNA: TGTGCCAGCAGTCGGACGGGTTCCCCCTACAATGAGCAGTTCTTC.

The chain employs TRBV7-8 and TRBJ1-5, with 10 bases matching TRBD1. Trimming removed 4 bases from V and 4 bases from J; junction bases left unmatched: 7. This CDR3 comprises 16 residues. Germline V gene data show CDR1 as SGHVS and CDR2 as FQNEAQ. CDR3 protein: CASSSLRTGGNQPQHF. Written as DNA, the CDR3 is TGTGCCAGCAGCTCTCTACGGACAGGGGGAAATCAGCCCCAGCATTTT.

The chain employs TRBV28 and TRBJ2-1; possibly TRBD2 for D (5 bases). Germline CDR1 MDHEN, CDR2 SYDVKM. Deletions cut 1 base from V and 9 bases from J, with 16 bases between. The CDR3 covers 15 residues. The CDR3 region has the DNA TGTGCCAGCAGTTTATACCGGGGAGTTTCAGCTGAGCAGTTCTTC. Translating gives CASSLYRGVSAEQFF.